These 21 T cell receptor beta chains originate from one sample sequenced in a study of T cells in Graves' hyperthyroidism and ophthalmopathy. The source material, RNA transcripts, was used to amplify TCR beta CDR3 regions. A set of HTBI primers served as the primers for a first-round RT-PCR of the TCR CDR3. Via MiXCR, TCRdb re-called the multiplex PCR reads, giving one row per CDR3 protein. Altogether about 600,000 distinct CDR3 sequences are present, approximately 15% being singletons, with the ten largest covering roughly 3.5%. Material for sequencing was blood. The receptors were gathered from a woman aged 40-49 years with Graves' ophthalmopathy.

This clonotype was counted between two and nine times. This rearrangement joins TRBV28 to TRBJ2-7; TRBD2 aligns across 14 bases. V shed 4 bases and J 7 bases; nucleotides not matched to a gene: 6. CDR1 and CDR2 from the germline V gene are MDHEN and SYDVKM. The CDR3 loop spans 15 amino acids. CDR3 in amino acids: CASSSRTSGRWEQYF. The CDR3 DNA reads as TGTGCCAGCAGTTCCCGGACTAGCGGGAGGTGGGAGCAGTACTTC.

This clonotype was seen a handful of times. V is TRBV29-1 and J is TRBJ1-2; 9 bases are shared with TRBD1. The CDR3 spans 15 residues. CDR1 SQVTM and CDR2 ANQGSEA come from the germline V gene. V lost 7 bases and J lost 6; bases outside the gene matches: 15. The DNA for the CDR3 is TGCAGCGCCCATGTCTCGGGACAGGGCGTCAATGGCTACACCTTC. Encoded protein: CSAHVSGQGVNGYTF.

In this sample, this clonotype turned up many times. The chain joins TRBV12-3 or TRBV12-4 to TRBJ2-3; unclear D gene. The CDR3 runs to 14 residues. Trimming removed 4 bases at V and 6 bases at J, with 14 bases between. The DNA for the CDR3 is TGTGCCAGCAGTTCCCTCACCTCGGGTGATACGCAGTATTTT. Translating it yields CASSSLTSGDTQYF.

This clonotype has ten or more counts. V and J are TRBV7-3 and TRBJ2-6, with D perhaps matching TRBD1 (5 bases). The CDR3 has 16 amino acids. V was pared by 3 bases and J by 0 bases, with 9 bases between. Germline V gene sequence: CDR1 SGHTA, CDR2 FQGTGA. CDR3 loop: CASSFRQTSGANVLTF. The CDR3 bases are TGTGCCAGCAGCTTCCGACAGACCTCTGGGGCCAACGTCCTGACTTTC.

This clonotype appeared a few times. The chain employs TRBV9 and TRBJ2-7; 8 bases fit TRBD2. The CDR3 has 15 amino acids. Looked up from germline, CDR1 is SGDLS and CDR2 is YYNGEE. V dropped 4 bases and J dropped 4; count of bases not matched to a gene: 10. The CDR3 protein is CASSRHREGQYEQYF. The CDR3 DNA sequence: TGTGCCAGCAGCCGTCACCGGGAGGGCCAGTACGAGCAGTACTTC. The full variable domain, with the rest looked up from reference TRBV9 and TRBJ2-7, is DSGVTQTPKHLITATGQRVTLRCSPRSGDLSVYWYQQSLDQGLQFLIQYYNGEERAKGNILERFSAQQFPDLHSELNLSSLELGDSALYFCASSRHREGQYEQYFGPGTRLTVT.

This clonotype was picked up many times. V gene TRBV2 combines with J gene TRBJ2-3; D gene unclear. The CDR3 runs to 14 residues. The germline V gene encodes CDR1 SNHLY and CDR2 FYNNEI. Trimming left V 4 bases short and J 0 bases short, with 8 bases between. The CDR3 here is CASSGRISTDTQYF. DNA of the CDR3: TGTGCCAGCAGTGGAAGGATTAGCACAGATACGCAGTATTTT.

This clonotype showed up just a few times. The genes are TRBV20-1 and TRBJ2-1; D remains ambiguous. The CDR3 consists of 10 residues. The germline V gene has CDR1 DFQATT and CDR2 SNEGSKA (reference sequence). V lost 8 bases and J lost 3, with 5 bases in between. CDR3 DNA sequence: TGCAGTACCCGCTACAATGAGCAGTTCTTC. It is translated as CSTRYNEQFF.

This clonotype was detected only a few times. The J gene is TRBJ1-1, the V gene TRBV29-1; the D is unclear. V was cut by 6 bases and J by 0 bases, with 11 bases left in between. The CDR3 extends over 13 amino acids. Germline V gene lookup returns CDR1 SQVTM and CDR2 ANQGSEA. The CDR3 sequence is CSVLRRMNTEAFF. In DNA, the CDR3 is TGCAGCGTCTTACGGAGGATGAACACTGAAGCTTTCTTT.

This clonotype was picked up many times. CDR3 bases: TGCGCCAGCAGCTTAGAGCAGGCATCAAGGACGGAGCAGTACTTC. This gives the protein CASSLEQASRTEQYF. The rearrangement uses TRBV5-1 and TRBJ2-7; D gene uncertain. The CDR3 is made up of 15 amino acids. Trimming removed 2 bases at V and 7 bases at J, with 19 bases between. CDR1 and CDR2 from the germline V gene are SGHRS and YFSETQ.

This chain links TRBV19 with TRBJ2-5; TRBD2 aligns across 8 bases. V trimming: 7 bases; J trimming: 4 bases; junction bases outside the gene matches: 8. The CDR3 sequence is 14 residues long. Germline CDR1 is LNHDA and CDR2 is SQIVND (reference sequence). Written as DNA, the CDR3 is TGTGCCAGTAAGGAGGCGGGGGGATTAGAGACCCAGTACTTC. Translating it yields CASKEAGGLETQYF.

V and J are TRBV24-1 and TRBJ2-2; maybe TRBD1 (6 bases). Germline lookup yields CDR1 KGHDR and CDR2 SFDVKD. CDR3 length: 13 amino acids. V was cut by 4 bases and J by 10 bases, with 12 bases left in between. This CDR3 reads CATSDLTGLELFF. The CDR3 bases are TGTGCCACCAGTGACCTTACAGGGTTGGAGCTGTTTTTT.

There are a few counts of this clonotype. CDR3: CASSYTGVNEKLFF. The CDR3 DNA reads as TGTGCCAGCAGTTATACCGGGGTTAATGAAAAACTGTTTTTT. This sequence joins TRBV6-2 or TRBV6-3 and TRBJ1-4; D is unresolved. Germline values: CDR1 MNHEY, CDR2 SVGEGT. V was pared by 3 bases and J by 4 bases, with 9 bases between. This CDR3 is built from 14 residues.

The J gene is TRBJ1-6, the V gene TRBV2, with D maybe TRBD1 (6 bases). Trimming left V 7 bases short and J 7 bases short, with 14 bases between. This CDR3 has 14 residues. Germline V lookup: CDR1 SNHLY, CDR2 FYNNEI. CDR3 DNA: TGTGCCAGCACCCCGGACAGCCGCAATTCACCCCTCCACTTT. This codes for CASTPDSRNSPLHF.

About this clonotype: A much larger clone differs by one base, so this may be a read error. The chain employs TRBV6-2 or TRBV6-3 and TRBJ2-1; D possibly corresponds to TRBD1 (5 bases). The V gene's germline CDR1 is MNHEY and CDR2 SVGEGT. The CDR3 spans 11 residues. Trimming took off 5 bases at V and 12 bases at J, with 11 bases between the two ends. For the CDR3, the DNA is TGTGCCAGCAGTGGGGCAGACATGCAGTTCTTC. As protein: CASSGADMQFF.

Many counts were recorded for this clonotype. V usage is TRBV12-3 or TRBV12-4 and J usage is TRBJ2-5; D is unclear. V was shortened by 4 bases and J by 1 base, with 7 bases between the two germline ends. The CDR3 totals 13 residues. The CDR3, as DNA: TGTGCCAGCAGTTACGGCTTCCAAGAGACCCAGTACTTC. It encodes CASSYGFQETQYF.

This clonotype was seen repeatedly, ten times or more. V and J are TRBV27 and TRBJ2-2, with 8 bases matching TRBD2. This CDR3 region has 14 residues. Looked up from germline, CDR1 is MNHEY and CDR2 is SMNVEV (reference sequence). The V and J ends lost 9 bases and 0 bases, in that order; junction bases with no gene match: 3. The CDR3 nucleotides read TGTGCCAGTAAAGCGGGGGCGAACACCGGGGAGCTGTTTTTT. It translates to CASKAGANTGELFF.

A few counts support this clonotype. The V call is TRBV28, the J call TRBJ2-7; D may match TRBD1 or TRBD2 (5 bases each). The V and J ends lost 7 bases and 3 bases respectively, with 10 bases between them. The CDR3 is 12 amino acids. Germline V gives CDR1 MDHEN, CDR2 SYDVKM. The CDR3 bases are TGTGCCAGCAAAGGGGAGCACTACGAGCAGTACTTC. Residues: CASKGEHYEQYF.

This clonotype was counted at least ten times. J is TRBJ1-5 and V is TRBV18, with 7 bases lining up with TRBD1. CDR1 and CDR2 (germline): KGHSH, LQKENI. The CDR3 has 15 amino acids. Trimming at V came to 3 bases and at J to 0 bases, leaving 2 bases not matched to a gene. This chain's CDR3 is CASSPTGNSNQPQHF. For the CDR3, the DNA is TGTGCCAGCTCACCGACAGGGAATAGCAATCAGCCCCAGCATTTT.

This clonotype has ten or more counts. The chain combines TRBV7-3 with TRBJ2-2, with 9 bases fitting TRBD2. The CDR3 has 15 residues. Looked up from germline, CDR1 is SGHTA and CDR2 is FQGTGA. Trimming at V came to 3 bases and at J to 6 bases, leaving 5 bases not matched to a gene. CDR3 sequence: CASSFLRGGSGELFF. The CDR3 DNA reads TGTGCCAGCAGCTTCCTGCGGGGGGGCTCCGGGGAGCTGTTTTTT.

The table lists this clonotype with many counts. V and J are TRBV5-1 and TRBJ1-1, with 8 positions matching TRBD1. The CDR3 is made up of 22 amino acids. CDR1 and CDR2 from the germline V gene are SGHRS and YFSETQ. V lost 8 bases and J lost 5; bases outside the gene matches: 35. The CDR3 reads CARSHPLRSYPPTRGRHTEAFF. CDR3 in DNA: TGCGCCAGGTCCCATCCTCTTAGATCATACCCTCCTACCAGGGGGCGGCATACTGAAGCTTTCTTT.

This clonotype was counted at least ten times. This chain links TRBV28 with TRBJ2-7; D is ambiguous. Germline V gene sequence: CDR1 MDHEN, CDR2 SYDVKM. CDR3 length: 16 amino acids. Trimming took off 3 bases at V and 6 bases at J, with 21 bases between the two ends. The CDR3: CASSLIGPSGLGEQYF. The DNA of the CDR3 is TGTGCCAGCAGTTTGATCGGGCCGTCGGGTCTCGGCGAGCAGTACTTC.